This paragraph covers one TCR beta chain sequence. Which antigen it targets is not known. Base qualities were left out, and no much larger clone turns up one base away. The library was made by 5' RACE. TCRdb records Illumina HiSeq 2500 as the sequencer. A second PCR of about 7 to 12 cycles was run with a J-beta primer mix and a sample-barcoded 5' primer. A template-switch 5' adaptor carrying 12 random nucleotides introduced a unique molecular identifier onto each TCR beta cDNA molecule. At least 2.5 million CDR3-containing paired-end reads were obtained from each sample. The Mint cDNA synthesis kit, primed by a TRBC-specific oligonucleotide, was used to synthesize first-strand cDNA from all RNA. After uracil-DNA glycosylase treatment, a first 18-cycle PCR used universal primers M1SS and BC2_uni_R on all cDNA. The original pipeline was this. Normalization of each sample was performed by random selection of 1 million high-quality reads, each carrying a distinct molecular identifier. Reads with shared molecular identifiers were discarded instead of being binned into consensus sequences. MiTCR, set to a Q25 quality threshold and the strictest error-elimination algorithm, was used for CDR3 identification, clonotype clustering and error correction. A nonparametric unseen species model with Euler transformation was used to estimate a lower bound on total TCR beta diversity. In-frame beta chains were kept once TCRdb had trimmed the public reads at Q25 with fastp and called clones with MiXCR. Under each unique CDR3 protein, matching rows form one entry showing the most common genes and DNA. The V and J calls, along with clone size, are taken from TCRdb and not from the paper's own processing. This sample comprises about 1.4 million distinct CDR3 sequences, approximately 60% of them detected only once. Together, the top ten hold approximately 7% of the sample.

The sample is drawn from a study of blood T cells in healthy people across ages (dated by TCRdb to between 2015 and 2017). As for the study more broadly: In model experiments, template switching captured roughly one uniquely barcoded TCR beta cDNA molecule for every two T cells. The donors were divided into four age groups: young (average roughly 17 years), middle-aged (about 39), aged (approximately 62) and long-lived (nearly 85). For two donors (one aged 18 to 29 and one aged 80 or older), the study analyzed two additional independent replicas of 1 million unique cDNA reads from the same blood draw. To avoid experimental bias, donors of different ages were distributed randomly across sequencing lanes. Age-related changes in TCR beta repertoire diversity were measured in the study by deep sequencing normalized with unique cDNA molecular identifiers. What the research found in general, with its limitations: Observed TCR beta diversity per million T cells fell roughly linearly with age, and a significant reduction was already apparent by age around 40. Bulk unsorted PBMC profiling prevented conclusive comparison of naive and antigen-experienced compartments. A strong correlation was found between observed TCR beta diversity and the percentage of naive T cells measured by flow cytometry. Because the CMV infection status of the donors was unknown, age-related changes in expanded clonotypes may potentially have been confounded. Total diversity estimates from one million sequenced T cells were considered lower bounds and underestimates. The long-lived group showed more naive CD4+ T cells, fewer expanded clones and increased TCR diversity than the aged group, suggesting age selection.

The donors were around 39 Caucasian individuals from Russia, aged 6 to 90 years, who were systemically healthy. Each donor gave approximately 10 milliliters of peripheral blood, collected into EDTA-treated Vacutainer tubes. Ficoll-Paque density-gradient centrifugation was used to isolate PBMCs, with at least 7 million obtained per sample. Total RNA, at least 5 micrograms per sample, was extracted from PBMCs with Trizol reagent. The percentages of naive CD45RAhigh/CD27high T cells were determined by flow cytometry on a PBMC aliquot from every donor. The CDR3, from cysteine to phenylalanine, totals 16 residues. The kept DNA is CDR3 alone, 48 bases in frame from the first base. Trimming leaves V shorter by 3 bases and J shorter by 7 bases, with the junction holding 12 bases beyond the gene matches. The germline V gene sets CDR1 to SGHVS and CDR2 to FQNEAQ.

The V and J segments used are TRBV7-8 and TRBJ1-2, and 9 bases in between align with TRBD1. Sequencing was performed on blood. The origin of this receptor is a man between 18 and 29 years old in good health. The base sequence is TGTGCCAGCAGCTTGACGTCGGACAGGGGTATAGGTGGCTACACCTTC. Translated, this is CASSLTSDRGIGGYTF.